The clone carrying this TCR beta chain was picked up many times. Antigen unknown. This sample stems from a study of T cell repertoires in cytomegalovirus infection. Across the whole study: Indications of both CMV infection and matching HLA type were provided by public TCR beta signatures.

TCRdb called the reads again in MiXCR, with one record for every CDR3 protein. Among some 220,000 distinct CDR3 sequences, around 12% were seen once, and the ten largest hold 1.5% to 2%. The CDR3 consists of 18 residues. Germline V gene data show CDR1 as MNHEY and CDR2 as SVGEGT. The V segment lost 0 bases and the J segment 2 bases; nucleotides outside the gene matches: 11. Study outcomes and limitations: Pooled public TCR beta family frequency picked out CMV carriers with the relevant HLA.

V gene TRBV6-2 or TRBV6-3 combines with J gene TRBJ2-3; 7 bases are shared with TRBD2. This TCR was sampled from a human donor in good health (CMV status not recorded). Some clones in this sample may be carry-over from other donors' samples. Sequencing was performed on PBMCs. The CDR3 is CASSYSMGLADTTDTQYF. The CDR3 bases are TGTGCCAGCAGTTACTCAATGGGGCTAGCGGATACCACAGATACGCAGTATTTT.